What follows are 26 T cell receptor beta chains derived from one specimen sequenced in a study of tumor-infiltrating lymphocytes in primary liver carcinoma. Co-extraction of both nucleic acids (RNA and DNA) used 20-30 mg of unsorted bulk tissue. TCR beta cDNA came from about 500 ng total RNA, primed with a constant-region primer. It was through three nested multiplex PCR rounds of slightly modified ARM-PCR that TCR beta libraries arose. The first two PCR rounds, approximately 10 cycles each, used TRBV1-TRBV30 forward primers and a C-beta reverse primer. TCRdb processed the multiplex PCR reads anew with MiXCR; each CDR3 protein has one entry. The sample consists of roughly 100,000 distinct CDR3 sequences, 65% to 75% of them appearing once. The sequenced sample was liver tumor tissue from sampling region 2. The sample's subset: tumor region T2, inferior pole. These receptors came from a woman aged 55-69 years with primary liver carcinoma and hepatitis B virus infection.

Comment on this clonotype: In this CDR3 the conserved last residue, phenylalanine or tryptophan, is missing, so a read error is likely. The rearrangement joins TRBV29-1 to TRBJ2-5; maybe TRBD2 (5 bases). Germline V gene data show CDR1 as SQVTM and CDR2 as ANQGSEA. CDR3 length: 13 residues. V gave up 5 bases and J gave up 5 bases, with 15 bases separating them. The CDR3 DNA is TGCAGCGTTTCCCCTGGAGGCGGGGAGACCCAGTACTTA. It yields the protein CSVSPGGGETQYL.

This clonotype was detected once. At one of its ends the junction is not consistent with the germline gene, which may arise from a read error. This chain uses TRBV5-1 with TRBJ2-2; D not certain. Germline CDR1 is SGHRS and CDR2 is YFSETQ. The CDR3 contains 14 residues. CDR3 in DNA: TGCGCCAGCAGGGGCAGATCGAACATCGGGGAGCTGTTTTTT. Translated, it gives CASRGRSNIGELFF.

As regards this clonotype: This is likely a read error, given that the CDR3 carries no conserved phenylalanine or tryptophan at its end. The genes are TRBV28 and TRBJ2-7, with D possibly called TRBD1 or TRBD2 (6 bases each). Germline V gene sequence: CDR1 MDHEN, CDR2 SYDVKM. The V end was cut by 3 bases, the J end by 6 bases, with 18 bases between. The CDR3 consists of 15 residues. The CDR3 loop is CASSLYGGPSAEQYS. The CDR3 DNA is TGTGCCAGCAGTTTGTATGGGGGGCCTTCCGCCGAGCAGTACTCC.

This clonotype was observed at least ten times. This rearrangement joins TRBV6-1 to TRBJ2-3; D uncertain. This CDR3 region has 11 residues. V shed 4 bases and J shed 5 bases, with 4 bases lying between them. Germline V lookup: CDR1 MNHNS, CDR2 SASEGT. The CDR3 reads CASSGGDTQYF. DNA for the CDR3: TGTGCCAGCAGTGGTGGAGATACGCAGTATTTT.

This rearrangement joins TRBV11-1 to TRBJ2-3; weak D call: TRBD2 (5 bases). The CDR3 spans 16 residues. CDR1 SGHAT and CDR2 FQDESV come from the germline V gene (reference sequence). For the CDR3, the DNA is TGTACCAACAGAGCCGCCCGTACGGGGAGCACAGATACGCAGTATTTT. This gives the protein CTNRAARTGSTDTQYF.

Of note for this clonotype: The germline gene is not matched at one end of the junction; a read error may be the cause. The V and J genes are TRBV7-8 and TRBJ1-6; no reliable D call. The CDR3 has 14 amino acids. Germline loops: CDR1 SGHVS, CDR2 FQNEAQ. CDR3: CASSPPDGNSPLHF. CDR3 DNA sequence: TGTGCCAGCAGTCCGCCTGATGGCAATTCACCCCTTCACTTT.

The rearrangement joins TRBV28 to TRBJ2-3; tentative D call: TRBD2 (5 bases). The CDR3 is made up of 15 amino acids. Trimming pared 6 bases from V and 1 base from J, leaving 14 bases between. Germline-derived CDR1 and CDR2 are MDHEN and SYDVKM. CDR3 in amino acids: CASSLTRARTDTQYF. CDR3 nucleotide sequence: TGTGCCAGCAGCCTTACGCGGGCTCGCACAGATACGCAGTATTTT.

This clonotype has a handful of counts. Because it lacks the conserved phenylalanine or tryptophan at the end, this CDR3 is likely a read error. The limits of the CDR3 on the DNA are not certain, so only TCRdb's listed CDR3 is given. The V gene is TRBV11-2, the J gene TRBJ2-7; TRBD2 is the table's D call, not checked against the DNA. The germline gives CDR1 SGHAT, CDR2 FQNNGV. The CDR3 extends over 11 residues, inclusive of both ends. The CDR3 reads CANSSASSLEY.

On this clonotype itself: Because the CDR3 is missing its conserved closing phenylalanine or tryptophan, this is likely a read error. The chain has TRBV6-1 and TRBJ2-3; 8 bases are a match to TRBD2. Per the germline V gene, CDR1 is MNHNS and CDR2 is SASEGT. This CDR3 is built from 13 residues. The DNA of the CDR3 is TGTGTCAGCAGAAGCGGGAGTGCAGATACGCAGTATCTT. Translation gives CVSRSGSADTQYL.

The rearrangement uses TRBV19 and TRBJ2-3, with D uncertain. Germline V lookup: CDR1 LNHDA, CDR2 SQIVND (reference sequence). V was trimmed by 5 bases and J by 5 bases, leaving 11 bases between them. This CDR3 region has 13 residues. The CDR3 region is CASSLSRGDTQYF. The CDR3 DNA follows: TGTGCCAGTAGTCTATCTCGAGGAGATACGCAGTATTTT.

V is TRBV21-1 and J is TRBJ2-3. TRBV21-1 is a documented pseudogene. The CDR3 runs to 15 residues. In nucleotides, the CDR3 is TGTGCCAGCAGCAAAGGGGGTGGGTGGACAGATACGCAGTATTTT. Translated: CASSKGGGWTDTQYF.

As to this clonotype: This CDR3 fails to terminate in the conserved phenylalanine or tryptophan, so it likely reflects a read error. The DNA is omitted, as the CDR3 cannot be located on it reliably, and the CDR3 follows TCRdb's listing. This chain links TRBV11-2 with TRBJ2-2. The CDR3 is 13 residues long, ends included. Germline V gives CDR1 SGHAT, CDR2 FQNNGV. The CDR3 protein is CASSLDWTGELFY.

The CDR3 region has the DNA TGTGCCAGCAGCTTATATGGGGTTAGCAATCAGCCCCAGCATTTT. This sequence encodes CASSLYGVSNQPQHF. The chain uses TRBV7-2 and TRBJ1-5; the D is unclear. From germline, CDR1 is SGHTA and CDR2 FQGNSA. The CDR3 contains 15 residues. V lost 2 bases and J lost 0, with 8 bases in between.

On this clonotype: One end of the junction varies from germline; a read error may be responsible. This rearrangement joins TRBV11-2 to TRBJ2-1; 7 nucleotides match TRBD2. Germline CDR1 is SGHAT and CDR2 is FQNNGV. This CDR3 is 15 amino acids long. The CDR3 reads CASSLAGGDYNEQSF. In DNA form, the CDR3 reads TGTGCCAGCAGCTTAGCAGGAGGGGACTACAATGAGCAGTCCTTC.

In its sample, this clonotype was seen once. Possible read error: a much larger clone is one base away. The CDR3 loop reads CASSRYTGTSDQYF. The CDR3 DNA sequence: TGTGCCAGCAGCCGATATACCGGGACATCCGATCAGTACTTC. The chain links TRBV5-6 to TRBJ2-7; maybe TRBD1 (6 bases). Between the trimmed V and J ends, which lost 4 bases and 10 bases, there was a span of 21 bases. The germline CDR1 and CDR2 sequences are SGHDT and YYEEEE. The CDR3 covers 14 residues. Combining the CDR3 with reference TRBV5-6 and TRBJ2-7 gives the whole variable domain DAGVTQSPTHLIKTRGQQVTLRCSPKSGHDTVSWYQQALGQGPQFIFQYYEEEERQRGNFPDRFSGHQFPNYSSELNVNALLLGDSALYLCASSRYTGTSDQYFGPGTRLTVT.

This clonotype was seen repeatedly, ten times or more. In nucleotides, the CDR3 is TGCAGCGTCCGGACGGACCGCACAGATACGCAGTATTTT. Translation gives CSVRTDRTDTQYF. The chain joins TRBV29-1 to TRBJ2-3; D not certain. The germline V gene has CDR1 SQVTM and CDR2 ANQGSEA. This CDR3 is built from 13 residues. V was trimmed by 6 bases and J by 1 base, leaving 11 bases between them.

Points on this clonotype: Germline and junction disagree at one end, which may indicate a read error. The gene calls are TRBV29-1 and TRBJ2-2; D may be TRBD2 (5 bases). Germline-derived CDR1 and CDR2 are SQVTM and ANQGSEA. The CDR3 loop spans 14 amino acids. CDR3 in amino acids: CSVAGLNNTGELFF. DNA of the CDR3: TGTAGCGTTGCTGGTCTTAACAACACCGGGGAGCTGTTTTTT.

This clonotype showed up many times. The genes are TRBV6-2 or TRBV6-3 and TRBJ2-5, with 12 bases that match TRBD1. This CDR3 is built from 15 residues. The germline V gene encodes CDR1 MNHEY and CDR2 SVGEGT. V gave up 0 bases and J gave up 7 bases; unmatched junction bases: 3. The chain's CDR3 is CASSYSGQGAGTQYF. CDR3 nucleotides: TGTGCCAGCAGTTACTCGGGACAGGGGGCAGGGACCCAGTACTTC.

About this clonotype: The junction departs from the called germline gene at one end, perhaps through a read error. This chain connects TRBV6-5 to TRBJ2-3; TRBD1 matches 7 bases. This CDR3 contains 15 residues. The germline gives CDR1 MNHEY, CDR2 SVGAGI. The CDR3 protein is CASNIQGQPLDTRYF. For the CDR3, the DNA is TGTGCCAGCAATATCCAGGGACAGCCGCTGGATACGCGGTATTTT.

This clonotype was recorded at least ten times. J is TRBJ1-1 and V is TRBV7-9, with TRBD1 matching 7 bases. V gave up 1 base and J gave up 8 bases; unmatched junction bases: 4. CDR1 and CDR2 from the germline V gene are SEHNR and FQNEAQ (reference sequence). The length of the CDR3 is 13 residues. The CDR3 DNA is TGTGCCAGCAGCTTAGGACAGGGCTCCGAAGCTTTCTTT. Its protein product is CASSLGQGSEAFF.

Turning to this clonotype: One junction end does not reproduce the germline sequence, and a read error may be involved. The rearrangement links TRBV6-5 to TRBJ2-7; D may match TRBD1 or TRBD2 (5 bases each). The CDR3 consists of 14 residues. Germline CDR1 MNHEY, CDR2 SVGAGI. The CDR3 region is CASTQDGGFGELYF. The CDR3 DNA follows: TGTGCCAGCACCCAAGATGGGGGTTTCGGCGAGCTGTACTTC.

In the case of this clonotype: The junction shows a germline mismatch at one end, possibly a read error. V and J are TRBV11-2 and TRBJ2-2, with D maybe TRBD2 (5 bases). There are 15 residues in the CDR3. Germline V gives CDR1 SGHAT, CDR2 FQNNGV. The CDR3, as DNA: TGTGCCAGCAGCCCTCAGCAAGGACCGATCGGGGAGCCGTTTTTT. Protein product: CASSPQQGPIGEPFF.

V and J are TRBV12-3 or TRBV12-4 and TRBJ1-2; D not certain. The germline V and J ends were trimmed by 10 bases and 8 bases, with 17 bases remaining between them. The CDR3 is made up of 12 amino acids. This CDR3 reads CANGTRAGGYTF. CDR3 in DNA: TGTGCCAACGGAACCCGGGCAGGAGGCTACACCTTC.

This clonotype is a singleton in its sample. The V gene is TRBV11-1, the J gene TRBJ2-1; no clear D. Germline CDR1 is SGHAT and CDR2 is FQDESV (reference sequence). The CDR3 totals 16 residues. V was shortened by 6 bases and J by 7 bases, with 22 bases between the two germline ends. CDR3: CASSRTASQLGNEQFF. CDR3 sequence (DNA): TGTGCCAGCAGTCGAACCGCCAGCCAATTGGGGAATGAGCAGTTCTTC. The whole variable domain, filled in from reference TRBV11-1 and TRBJ2-1, reads EAEVAQSPRYKITEKSQAVAFWCDPISGHATLYWYRQILGQGPELLVQFQDESVVDDSQLPKDRFSAERLKGVDSTLKIQPAELGDSAMYLCASSRTASQLGNEQFFGPGTRLTVL.

The sample holds many counts of this clonotype. The CDR3 DNA follows: TGTGCCAGCAGCTTGCGTCGGGGGTCTAGCGGGATTCGCGAGCAGTACTTC. The encoded protein is CASSLRRGSSGIREQYF. V and J are TRBV5-4 and TRBJ2-7, with 9 bases lining up with TRBD2. Losses at the gene ends were 1 base for V and 6 bases for J; bases not matched to a gene: 14. The germline V gene encodes CDR1 SGHNT and CDR2 YYREEE (reference sequence). This CDR3 has 17 residues. The full variable domain, in which reference TRBV5-4 and TRBJ2-7 provide the parts outside the CDR3, is ETGVTQSPTHLIKTRGQQVTLRCSSQSGHNTVSWYQQALGQGPQFIFQYYREEENGRGNFPPRFSGLQFPNYSSELNVNALELDDSALYLCASSLRRGSSGIREQYFGPGTRLTVT.

Concerning this clonotype: Being one base from a much bigger clone, this may be a read error. The rearrangement joins TRBV5-4 to TRBJ1-2; tentatively, D is TRBD1 (5 bases). The CDR3 is made up of 15 amino acids. With 0 bases removed from V and 8 bases from J, the gap between germline ends came to 17 bases. Germline CDR1 SGHNT, CDR2 YYREEE (reference sequence). The CDR3 reads CASSLGREWRGGYTF. In nucleotides, the CDR3 is TGTGCCAGCAGCTTGGGACGGGAATGGAGGGGAGGCTACACCTTC.